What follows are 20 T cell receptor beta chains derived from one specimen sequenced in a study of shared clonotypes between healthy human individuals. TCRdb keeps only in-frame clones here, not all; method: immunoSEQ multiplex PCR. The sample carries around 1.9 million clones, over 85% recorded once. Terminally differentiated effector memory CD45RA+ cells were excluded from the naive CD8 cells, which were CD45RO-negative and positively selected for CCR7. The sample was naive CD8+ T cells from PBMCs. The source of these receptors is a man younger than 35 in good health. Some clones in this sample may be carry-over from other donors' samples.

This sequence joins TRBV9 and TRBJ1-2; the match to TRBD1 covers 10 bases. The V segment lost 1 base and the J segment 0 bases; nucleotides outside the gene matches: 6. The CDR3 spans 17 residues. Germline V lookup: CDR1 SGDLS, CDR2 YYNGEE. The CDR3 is CASSVPGQGTTNYGYTF. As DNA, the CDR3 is TGTGCCAGCAGCGTACCGGGACAGGGGACAACTAACTATGGCTACACCTTC.

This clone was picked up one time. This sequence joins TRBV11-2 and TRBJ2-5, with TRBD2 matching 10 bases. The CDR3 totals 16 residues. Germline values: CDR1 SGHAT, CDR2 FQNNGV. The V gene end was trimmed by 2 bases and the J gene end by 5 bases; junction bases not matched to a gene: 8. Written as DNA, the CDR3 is TGTGCCAGCAGCTTATCTCTAGCGGGAGTAGTGGAGACCCAGTACTTC. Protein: CASSLSLAGVVETQYF.

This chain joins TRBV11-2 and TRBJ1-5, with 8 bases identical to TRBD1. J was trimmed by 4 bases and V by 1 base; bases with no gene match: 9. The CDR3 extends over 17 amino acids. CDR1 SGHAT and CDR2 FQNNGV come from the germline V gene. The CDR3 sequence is CASSLGPAGGVNQPQHF. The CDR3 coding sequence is TGTGCCAGCAGCTTAGGGCCGGCAGGGGGCGTAAATCAGCCCCAGCATTTT.

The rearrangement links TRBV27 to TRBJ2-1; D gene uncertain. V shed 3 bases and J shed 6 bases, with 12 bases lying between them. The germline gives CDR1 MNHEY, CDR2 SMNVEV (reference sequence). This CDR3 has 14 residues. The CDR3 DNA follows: TGTGCCAGCAGTTTTAGGATGGCGGCCAATGAGCAGTTCTTC. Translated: CASSFRMAANEQFF.

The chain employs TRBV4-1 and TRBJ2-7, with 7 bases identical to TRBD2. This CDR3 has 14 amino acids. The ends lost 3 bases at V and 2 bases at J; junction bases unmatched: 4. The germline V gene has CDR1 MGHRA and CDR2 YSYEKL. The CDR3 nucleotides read TGCGCCAGCAGCCAGCCCGGACTAGCCTACGAGCAGTACTTC. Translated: CASSQPGLAYEQYF.

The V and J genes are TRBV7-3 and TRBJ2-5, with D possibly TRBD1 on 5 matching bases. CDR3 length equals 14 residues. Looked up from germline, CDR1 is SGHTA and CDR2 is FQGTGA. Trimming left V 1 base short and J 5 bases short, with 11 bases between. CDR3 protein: CASSLIGAEETQYF. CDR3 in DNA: TGTGCCAGCAGCTTAATTGGGGCTGAGGAGACCCAGTACTTC.

In nucleotides, the CDR3 is TGTGCCAGCAGCGTAGGGGGGGCACGATACAATGAGCAGTTCTTC. Its protein product is CASSVGGARYNEQFF. The chain couples TRBV9 to TRBJ2-1, with D tentatively TRBD1 or TRBD2 (6 bases each). The length of the CDR3 is 15 residues. CDR1 and CDR2 from the germline V gene are SGDLS and YYNGEE. The V gene lost 0 bases and the J gene lost 4 bases, with 11 bases spanning the gap.

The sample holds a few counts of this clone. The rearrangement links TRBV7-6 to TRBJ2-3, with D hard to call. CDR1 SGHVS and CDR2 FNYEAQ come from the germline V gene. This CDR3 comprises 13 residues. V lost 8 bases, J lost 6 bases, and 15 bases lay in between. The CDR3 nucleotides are TGTGCCAGCTCCCCCGGTCGGTTCGATACGCAGTATTTT. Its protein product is CASSPGRFDTQYF.

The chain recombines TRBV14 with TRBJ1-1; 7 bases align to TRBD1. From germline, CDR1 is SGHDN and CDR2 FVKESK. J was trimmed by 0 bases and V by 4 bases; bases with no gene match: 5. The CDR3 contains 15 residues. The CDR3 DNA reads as TGTGCCAGCAGCCGGGACAGACACATGAACACTGAAGCTTTCTTT. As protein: CASSRDRHMNTEAFF.

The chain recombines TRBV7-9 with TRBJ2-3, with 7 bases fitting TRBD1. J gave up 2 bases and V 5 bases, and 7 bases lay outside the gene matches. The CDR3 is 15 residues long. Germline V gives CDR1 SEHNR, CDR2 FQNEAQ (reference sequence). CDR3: CASSQWTGNTDTQYF. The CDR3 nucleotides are TGTGCCAGCAGCCAATGGACAGGAAACACAGATACGCAGTATTTT.

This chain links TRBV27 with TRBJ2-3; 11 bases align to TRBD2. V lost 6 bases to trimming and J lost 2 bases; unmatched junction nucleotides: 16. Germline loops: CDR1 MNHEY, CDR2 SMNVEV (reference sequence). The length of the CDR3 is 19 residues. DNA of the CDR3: TGTGCCAGCAGCTCACATCCGGGGACTAGCGGAGAATACACAGATACGCAGTATTTT. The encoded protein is CASSSHPGTSGEYTDTQYF.

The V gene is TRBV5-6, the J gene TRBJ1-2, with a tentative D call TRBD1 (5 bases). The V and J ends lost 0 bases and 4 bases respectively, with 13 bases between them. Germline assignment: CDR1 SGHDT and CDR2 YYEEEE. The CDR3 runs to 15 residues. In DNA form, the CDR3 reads TGTGCCAGCAGCTTGGCCGGGACGGCAATCTATGGCTACACCTTC. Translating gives CASSLAGTAIYGYTF.

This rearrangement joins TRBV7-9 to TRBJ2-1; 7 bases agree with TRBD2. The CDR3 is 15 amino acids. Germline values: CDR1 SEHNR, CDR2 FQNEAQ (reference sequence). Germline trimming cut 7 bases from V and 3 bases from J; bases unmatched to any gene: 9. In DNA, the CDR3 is TGTGCCAGCAAGGCTGGGCGGGAGAGCTACAATGAGCAGTTCTTC. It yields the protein CASKAGRESYNEQFF.

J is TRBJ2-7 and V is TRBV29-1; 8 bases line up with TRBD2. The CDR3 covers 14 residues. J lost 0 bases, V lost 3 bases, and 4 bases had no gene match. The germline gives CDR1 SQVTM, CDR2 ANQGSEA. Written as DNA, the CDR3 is TGCAGCGTTGAGGGTGGGACTAGCTCCTACGAGCAGTACTTC. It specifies CSVEGGTSSYEQYF.

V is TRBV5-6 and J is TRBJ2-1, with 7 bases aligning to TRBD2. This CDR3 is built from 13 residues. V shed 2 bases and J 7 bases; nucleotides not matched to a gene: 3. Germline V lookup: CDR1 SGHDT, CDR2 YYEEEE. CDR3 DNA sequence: TGTGCCAGCAGCTTCGGGACTATGAATGAGCAGTTCTTC. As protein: CASSFGTMNEQFF.

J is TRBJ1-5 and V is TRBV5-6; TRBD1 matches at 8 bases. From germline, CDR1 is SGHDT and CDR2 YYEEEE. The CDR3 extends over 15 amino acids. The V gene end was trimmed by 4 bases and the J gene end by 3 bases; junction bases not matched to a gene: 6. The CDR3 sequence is CASSTTGALNQPQHF. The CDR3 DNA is TGTGCCAGCAGCACGACAGGGGCTCTCAATCAGCCCCAGCATTTT.

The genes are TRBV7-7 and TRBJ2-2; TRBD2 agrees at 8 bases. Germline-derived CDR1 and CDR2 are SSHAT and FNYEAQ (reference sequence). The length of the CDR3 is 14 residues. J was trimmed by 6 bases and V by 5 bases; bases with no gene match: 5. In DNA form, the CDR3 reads TGTGCCAGCAGCCTCACTAGCGGCCCCGGGGAGCTGTTTTTT. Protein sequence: CASSLTSGPGELFF.

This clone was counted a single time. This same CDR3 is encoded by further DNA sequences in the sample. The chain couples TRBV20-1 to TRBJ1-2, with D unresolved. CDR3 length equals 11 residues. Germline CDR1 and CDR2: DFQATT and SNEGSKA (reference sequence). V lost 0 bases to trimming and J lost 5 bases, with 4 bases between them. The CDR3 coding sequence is TGCAGTGCTAGAGATCGTTATGGCTACACCTTC. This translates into CSARDRYGYTF.

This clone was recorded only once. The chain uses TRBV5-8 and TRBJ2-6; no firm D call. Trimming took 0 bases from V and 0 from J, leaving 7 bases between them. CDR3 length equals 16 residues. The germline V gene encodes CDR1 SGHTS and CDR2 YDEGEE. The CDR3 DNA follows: TGTGCCAGCAGCTTGGATGGGGACTCTGGGGCCAACGTCCTGACTTTC. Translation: CASSLDGDSGANVLTF.

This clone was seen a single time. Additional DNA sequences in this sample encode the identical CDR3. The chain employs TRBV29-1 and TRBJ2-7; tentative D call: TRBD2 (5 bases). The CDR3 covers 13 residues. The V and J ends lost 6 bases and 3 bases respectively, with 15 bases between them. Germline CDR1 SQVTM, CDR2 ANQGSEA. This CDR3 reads CSVLGPAGYEQYF. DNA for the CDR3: TGCAGCGTCCTGGGCCCGGCGGGCTACGAGCAGTACTTC.